The next 19 T cell receptor beta chains were all read from a single sample in a study of blood T cells in healthy people across ages (dated by TCRdb to between 2014 and 2017). The library was made by 5' RACE. The data were produced on an Illumina HiSeq 2500. The second PCR ran for roughly 7 to 11 cycles and used a J-beta primer mix along with a sample-barcoded 5' primer. Clones were called with MiXCR by TCRdb after fastp trimmed the public reads at Q25, and only in-frame beta chains were retained. Every CDR3 protein is listed once, alongside the most common genes and DNA of its rows. For this sample there are about 800,000 distinct CDR3 sequences; 20% to 25% appear just once. 3.7% of the sample belongs to the ten largest clones. A further study also used this sample, focusing on T cells of mothers and their children.

The material sequenced was blood. All receptors come from a boy aged 5-17 years in good health.

This clonotype was seen more than once but under ten times. The chain couples TRBV9 to TRBJ2-3, with unresolved D. Germline V gene data show CDR1 as SGDLS and CDR2 as YYNGEE. Trimming stripped 2 bases from V and 3 bases from J, with 10 bases between. The CDR3 has 14 residues. The CDR3 DNA reads TGTGCCAGCAGCGTGTCGGGCCTAACAGATACGCAGTATTTT. It specifies CASSVSGLTDTQYF.

At least ten counts were recorded for this clonotype. The genes are TRBV7-8 and TRBJ2-7; D may correspond to TRBD1 or TRBD2 (6 bases each). Trimming left V 5 bases short and J 3 bases short, with 11 bases between. The germline V gene encodes CDR1 SGHVS and CDR2 FQNEAQ. This CDR3 has 13 amino acids. In DNA, the CDR3 is TGTGCCAGCAGCCTAAGGGGGGTCTACGAGCAGTACTTC. Protein sequence: CASSLRGVYEQYF.

This clonotype was detected only a few times. The chain has TRBV27 and TRBJ2-7; no firm D call. V gave up 6 bases and J gave up 0 bases, with 18 bases separating them. The length of the CDR3 is 16 residues. Germline lookup yields CDR1 MNHEY and CDR2 SMNVEV (reference sequence). The CDR3: CASSSLPGYSSYEQYF. The CDR3 DNA sequence: TGTGCCAGCAGCTCCCTCCCCGGGTACAGCTCCTACGAGCAGTACTTC.

This clonotype has only a few counts. This rearrangement joins TRBV7-2 to TRBJ1-2; tentative D call: TRBD1 (5 bases). Germline V CDR1 and CDR2: SGHTA, FQGNSA. V lost 0 bases to trimming and J lost 8 bases, with 16 bases between them. The CDR3 is made up of 15 amino acids. The CDR3 DNA reads as TGTGCCAGCAGCTTAGCCCGCAGGACCCAGGGCGGCTACACCTTC. Amino acids: CASSLARRTQGGYTF.

This clonotype was detected a few times. V usage is TRBV28 and J usage is TRBJ1-2; the D is unclear. Trimming took off 9 bases at V and 3 bases at J, with 14 bases between the two ends. This CDR3 comprises 13 residues. Germline values: CDR1 MDHEN, CDR2 SYDVKM. The CDR3 DNA is TGTGCCAGACCCCGCGCGCAGTACTATGGCTACACCTTC. Translated, it gives CARPRAQYYGYTF.

This clonotype has just a few counts. This chain uses TRBV20-1 with TRBJ2-5; perhaps TRBD2 as D (5 bases). Trimming removed 4 bases from V and 8 bases from J, with 11 bases in between. CDR3 length equals 11 residues. Germline lookup yields CDR1 DFQATT and CDR2 SNEGSKA (reference sequence). The CDR3 spells CSAKDGSTQYF. The DNA for the CDR3 is TGCAGTGCTAAGGATGGGAGTACCCAGTACTTC.

The V and J genes are TRBV5-5 and TRBJ2-7; 8 nucleotides agree with TRBD1. Germline CDR1 reads SGHKS; CDR2 reads YYEKEE (reference sequence). The CDR3 is 16 amino acids. V was pared by 1 base and J by 1 base, with 7 bases of the junction left unmatched. CDR3 protein: CASSLSQGVGSYEQYF. The CDR3 DNA is TGTGCCAGCAGCTTGTCACAGGGGGTTGGATCCTACGAGCAGTACTTC. Full variable domain (outside the CDR3, taken from reference TRBV5-5 and TRBJ2-7): DAGVTQSPTHLIKTRGQQVTLRCSPISGHKSVSWYQQVLGQGPQFIFQYYEKEERGRGNFPDRFSARQFPNYSSELNVNALLLGDSALYLCASSLSQGVGSYEQYFGPGTRLTVT.

This clonotype was counted only a few times. The CDR3 here is CASSGDRATEAFF. The CDR3 coding sequence is TGTGCCAGCAGTGGGGACAGGGCCACTGAAGCTTTCTTT. The chain carries TRBV12-3 or TRBV12-4 and TRBJ1-1, with TRBD1 matching over 9 bases. J lost 4 bases, V lost 5 bases, and 2 bases had no gene match. The CDR3 is made up of 13 amino acids.

This clonotype was observed a handful of times. This chain uses TRBV27 with TRBJ1-1; possible D gene TRBD1, 5 bases. This CDR3 comprises 15 residues. V was pared by 1 base and J by 0 bases, with 9 bases between. In germline, CDR1 is MNHEY, CDR2 SMNVEV (reference sequence). The CDR3 is CASSLYWTLNTEAFF. In DNA form, the CDR3 reads TGTGCCAGCAGTTTATACTGGACATTGAACACTGAAGCTTTCTTT.

The chain links TRBV11-2 to TRBJ2-5; 10 nucleotides line up with TRBD2. This CDR3 is built from 15 residues. Germline CDR1 SGHAT, CDR2 FQNNGV. Trimming took 3 bases from V and 4 from J; bases not matched to a gene: 5. CDR3 bases: TGTGCCAGCAGCTTGGTAATAGCGGGAGGAGAGACCCAGTACTTC. This codes for CASSLVIAGGETQYF.

This chain links TRBV19 with TRBJ1-5; D gene ambiguous. The CDR3 has 14 amino acids. Germline V lookup: CDR1 LNHDA, CDR2 SQIVND (reference sequence). V was pared by 7 bases and J by 7 bases, with 17 bases between. The CDR3 nucleotides read TGTGCCAGTACCTTCGACACGTGGAACCAGCCCCAGCATTTT. Translated, it gives CASTFDTWNQPQHF.

This clonotype has a handful of counts. This rearrangement joins TRBV5-1 to TRBJ2-1; the D is unclear. The V gene lost 4 bases and the J gene lost 7 bases, with 12 bases spanning the gap. The CDR3 is 13 amino acids. Germline V gene lookup returns CDR1 SGHRS and CDR2 YFSETQ. This CDR3 is CASSQGPENEQFF. CDR3 in DNA: TGCGCCAGCAGCCAAGGGCCCGAGAATGAGCAGTTCTTC.

The chain carries TRBV4-1 and TRBJ1-2, with D possibly matching TRBD1 (5 bases). Trimming removed 6 bases from V and 6 bases from J, with 11 bases in between. Germline loops: CDR1 MGHRA, CDR2 YSYEKL. The CDR3 covers 12 residues. CDR3 DNA sequence: TGCGCCAGCAGAAGGGGAGGACATGGCTACACCTTC. Amino acids: CASRRGGHGYTF.

J is TRBJ1-1 and V is TRBV27; 10 nucleotides align to TRBD1. The CDR3 sequence is 15 residues long. Germline assignment: CDR1 MNHEY and CDR2 SMNVEV (reference sequence). V lost 4 bases to trimming and J lost 8 bases; unmatched junction nucleotides: 10. The CDR3 sequence is CASSWGTGEFGEAFF. Here the CDR3 DNA reads TGTGCCAGCAGTTGGGGGACAGGGGAGTTTGGGGAAGCTTTCTTT.

The J gene is TRBJ2-7, the V gene TRBV10-3, with D uncertain. Germline V gene lookup returns CDR1 ENHRY and CDR2 SYGVKD. V lost 5 bases and J 2 bases, leaving 7 bases between the germline ends. The CDR3 runs to 12 residues. This CDR3 reads CAISLSTYEQYF. DNA for the CDR3: TGTGCCATCAGTCTTTCCACCTACGAGCAGTACTTC.

The CDR3 DNA reads TGTGCCAGCAGCTTAGTGGGACAGGTGGCCCTATACGAGCAGTACTTC. Translated, it gives CASSLVGQVALYEQYF. The V gene is TRBV7-2, the J gene TRBJ2-7; 8 bases agree with TRBD1. From germline, CDR1 is SGHTA and CDR2 FQGNSA. The CDR3 spans 16 residues. V was clipped by 1 base and J by 4 bases; unmatched bases: 9. The whole variable domain, filled in from reference TRBV7-2 and TRBJ2-7, reads GAGVSQSPSNKVTEKGKDVELRCDPISGHTALYWYRQSLGQGLEFLIYFQGNSAPDKSGLPSDRFSAERTGGSVSTLTIQRTQQEDSAVYLCASSLVGQVALYEQYFGPGTRLTVT.

Regarding this clonotype: Mismatch with germline at one junction end may stem from a read error. The J gene is TRBJ1-3, the V gene TRBV7-8; 9 bases fit TRBD1. The CDR3 sequence is 15 residues long. CDR1 and CDR2 from the germline V gene are SGHVS and FQNEAQ. The CDR3 nucleotides read TGTGCCAGCAGCGCCCCGGACAGGGGAGGAAGCACCATATATTTT. Residues: CASSAPDRGGSTIYF.

J is TRBJ1-1 and V is TRBV4-1; D is possibly TRBD1 (6 bases). This CDR3 comprises 12 residues. The V gene lost 0 bases and the J gene lost 10 bases, with 9 bases spanning the gap. Germline V gene data show CDR1 as MGHRA and CDR2 as YSYEKL. The CDR3 DNA reads TGCGCCAGCAGCCAAGATAAGACAGGAGCTTTCTTT. This sequence encodes CASSQDKTGAFF.

This clonotype appeared a few times. The rearrangement joins TRBV29-1 to TRBJ2-5, with 10 bases that match TRBD2. CDR3 length: 16 residues. CDR1 SQVTM and CDR2 ANQGSEA come from the germline V gene. V lost 6 bases and J lost 1; bases outside the gene matches: 11. CDR3: CSVAGGSGGIQETQYF. The CDR3 DNA reads as TGCAGCGTCGCCGGGGGTAGCGGGGGGATCCAAGAGACCCAGTACTTC.